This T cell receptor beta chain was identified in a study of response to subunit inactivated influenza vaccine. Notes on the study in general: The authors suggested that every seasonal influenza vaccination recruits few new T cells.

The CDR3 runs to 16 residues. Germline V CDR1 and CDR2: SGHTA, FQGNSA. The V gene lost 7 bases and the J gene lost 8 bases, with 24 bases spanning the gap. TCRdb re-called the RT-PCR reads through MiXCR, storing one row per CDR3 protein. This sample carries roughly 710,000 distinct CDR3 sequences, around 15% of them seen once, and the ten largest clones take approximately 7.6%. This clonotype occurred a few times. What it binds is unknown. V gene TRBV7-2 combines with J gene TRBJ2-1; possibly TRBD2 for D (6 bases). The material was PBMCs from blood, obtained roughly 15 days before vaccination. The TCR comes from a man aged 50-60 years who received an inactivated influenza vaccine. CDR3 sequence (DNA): TGTGCCAGCACCCTACCCGGGACTTCCGTAGGGGATGAGCAGTTCTTC. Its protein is CASTLPGTSVGDEQFF.